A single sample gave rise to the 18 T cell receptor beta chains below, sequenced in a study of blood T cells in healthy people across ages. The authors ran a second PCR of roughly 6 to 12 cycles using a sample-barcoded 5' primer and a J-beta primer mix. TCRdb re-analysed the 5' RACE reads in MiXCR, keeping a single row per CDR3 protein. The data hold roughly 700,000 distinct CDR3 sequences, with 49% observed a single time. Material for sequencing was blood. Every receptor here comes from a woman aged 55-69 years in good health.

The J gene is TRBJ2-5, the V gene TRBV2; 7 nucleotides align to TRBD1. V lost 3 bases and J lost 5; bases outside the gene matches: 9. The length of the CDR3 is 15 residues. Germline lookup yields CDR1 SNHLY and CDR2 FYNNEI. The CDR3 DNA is TGTGCCAGCAGTGAGGCGACAGGGCTCGGCGAGACCCAGTACTTC. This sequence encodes CASSEATGLGETQYF.

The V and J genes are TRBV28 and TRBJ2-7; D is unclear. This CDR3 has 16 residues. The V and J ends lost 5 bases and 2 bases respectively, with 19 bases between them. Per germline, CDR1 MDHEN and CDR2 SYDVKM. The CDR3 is CASSPLQWLYTYEQYF. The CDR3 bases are TGTGCCAGCAGTCCCCTTCAATGGCTTTATACCTACGAGCAGTACTTC.

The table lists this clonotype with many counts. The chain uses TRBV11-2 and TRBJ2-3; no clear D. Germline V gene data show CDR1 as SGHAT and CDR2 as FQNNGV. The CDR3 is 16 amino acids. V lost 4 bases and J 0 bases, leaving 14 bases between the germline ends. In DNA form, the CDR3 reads TGTGCCAGCAGCTCTAGAGCAGCAAAAAGCACAGATACGCAGTATTTT. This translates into CASSSRAAKSTDTQYF. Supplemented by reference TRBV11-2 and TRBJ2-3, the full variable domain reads EAGVAQSPRYKIIEKRQSVAFWCNPISGHATLYWYQQILGQGPKLLIQFQNNGVVDDSQLPKDRFSAERLKGVDSTLKIQPAKLEDSAVYLCASSSRAAKSTDTQYFGPGTRLTVL.

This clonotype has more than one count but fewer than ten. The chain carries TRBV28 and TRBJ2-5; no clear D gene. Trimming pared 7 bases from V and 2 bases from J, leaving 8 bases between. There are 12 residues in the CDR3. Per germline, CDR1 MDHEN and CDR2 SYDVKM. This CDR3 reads CASMSFQETQYF. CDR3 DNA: TGTGCCAGCATGTCTTTTCAAGAGACCCAGTACTTC.

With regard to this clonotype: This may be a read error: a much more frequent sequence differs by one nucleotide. The CDR3 region is CSVKTGGAGNEQYF. In DNA form, the CDR3 reads TGCAGCGTAAAAACAGGGGGGGCCGGGAATGAGCAGTACTTC. This rearrangement joins TRBV29-1 to TRBJ2-7; a weak D match, TRBD1 (8 bases). Germline V gene lookup returns CDR1 SQVTM and CDR2 ANQGSEA. V shed 6 bases and J shed 7 bases, with 22 bases lying between them. The CDR3 extends over 14 amino acids.

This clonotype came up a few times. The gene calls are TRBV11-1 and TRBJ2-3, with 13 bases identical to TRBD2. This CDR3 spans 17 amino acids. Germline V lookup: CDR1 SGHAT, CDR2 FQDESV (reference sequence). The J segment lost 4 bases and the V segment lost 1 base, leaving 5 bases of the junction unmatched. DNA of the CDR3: TGTGCCAGCAGCTTAGGGACTAGCGGGAGATCGGCAGATACGCAGTATTTT. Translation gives CASSLGTSGRSADTQYF.

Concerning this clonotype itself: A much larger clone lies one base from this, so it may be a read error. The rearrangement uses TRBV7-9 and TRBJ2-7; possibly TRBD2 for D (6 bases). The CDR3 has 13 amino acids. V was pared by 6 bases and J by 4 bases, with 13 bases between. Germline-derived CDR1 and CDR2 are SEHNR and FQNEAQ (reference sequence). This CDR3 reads CASSYNGGYEQYF. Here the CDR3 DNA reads TGTGCCAGCAGTTATAACGGGGGTTACGAGCAGTACTTC.

CDR3 sequence: CAWSVGRAGRMAFF. CDR3 DNA: TGTGCCTGGAGTGTCGGCAGGGCTGGGAGGATGGCTTTCTTT. This chain connects TRBV30 to TRBJ1-1; tentative D call: TRBD1 (5 bases). Looked up from germline, CDR1 is GTSNPN and CDR2 is SVGIG (reference sequence). The CDR3 is 14 amino acids. Trimming took 0 bases from V and 11 from J, leaving 19 bases between them.

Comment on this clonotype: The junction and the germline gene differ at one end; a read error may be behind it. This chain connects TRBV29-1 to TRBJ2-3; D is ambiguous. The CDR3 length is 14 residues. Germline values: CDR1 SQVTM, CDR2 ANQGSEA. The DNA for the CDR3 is TGCGGCGTTGAAAGGGTAGCCATTACGGATACGCAGTATTTT. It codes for CGVERVAITDTQYF.

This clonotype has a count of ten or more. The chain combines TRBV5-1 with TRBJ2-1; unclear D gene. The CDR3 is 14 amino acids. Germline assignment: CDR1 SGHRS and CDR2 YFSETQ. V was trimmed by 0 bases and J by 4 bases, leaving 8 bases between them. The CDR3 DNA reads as TGCGCCAGCAGCTTGGGCTCAGCATACAATGAGCAGTTCTTC. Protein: CASSLGSAYNEQFF.

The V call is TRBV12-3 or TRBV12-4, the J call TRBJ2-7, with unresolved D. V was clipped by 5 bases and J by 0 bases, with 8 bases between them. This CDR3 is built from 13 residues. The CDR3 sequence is CASSKAISYEQYF. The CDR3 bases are TGTGCCAGCAGTAAAGCAATCTCCTACGAGCAGTACTTC.

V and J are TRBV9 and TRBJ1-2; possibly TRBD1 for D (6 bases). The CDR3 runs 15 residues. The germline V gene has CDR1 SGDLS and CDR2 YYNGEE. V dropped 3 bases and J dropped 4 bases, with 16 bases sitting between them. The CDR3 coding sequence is TGTGCCAGCAGCGCGGACACAGGGAACTTCTATGGCTACACCTTC. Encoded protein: CASSADTGNFYGYTF.

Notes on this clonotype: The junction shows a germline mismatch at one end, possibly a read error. CDR3 amino acids: CACSQYSIDEQYF. DNA for the CDR3: TGTGCCTGCAGCCAATACTCAATTGATGAGCAGTACTTC. V usage is TRBV3-1 and J usage is TRBJ2-7, with unresolved D. Germline V gene data show CDR1 as LGHDT and CDR2 as YNNKEL (reference sequence). The CDR3 runs to 13 residues.

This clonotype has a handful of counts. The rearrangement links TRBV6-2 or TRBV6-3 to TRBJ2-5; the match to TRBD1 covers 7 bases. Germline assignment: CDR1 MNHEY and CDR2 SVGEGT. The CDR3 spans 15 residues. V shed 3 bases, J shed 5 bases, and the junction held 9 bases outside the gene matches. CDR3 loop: CASSYGDSVRETQYF. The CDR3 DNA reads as TGTGCCAGCAGTTATGGGGACAGCGTCCGGGAGACCCAGTACTTC.

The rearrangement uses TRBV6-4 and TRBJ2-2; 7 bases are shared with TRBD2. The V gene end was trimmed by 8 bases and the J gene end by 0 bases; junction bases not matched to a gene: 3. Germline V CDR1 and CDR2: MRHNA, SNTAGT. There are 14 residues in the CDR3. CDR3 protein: CASQSGTNTGELFF. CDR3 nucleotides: TGTGCCAGCCAGAGCGGGACGAACACCGGGGAGCTGTTTTTT.

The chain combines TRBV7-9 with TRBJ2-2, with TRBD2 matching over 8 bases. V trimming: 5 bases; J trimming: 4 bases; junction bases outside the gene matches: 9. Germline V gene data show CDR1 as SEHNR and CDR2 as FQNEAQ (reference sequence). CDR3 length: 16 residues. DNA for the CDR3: TGTGCCAGCAGCCCGATAAGGACTAGCCCCACCGGGGAGCTGTTTTTT. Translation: CASSPIRTSPTGELFF.

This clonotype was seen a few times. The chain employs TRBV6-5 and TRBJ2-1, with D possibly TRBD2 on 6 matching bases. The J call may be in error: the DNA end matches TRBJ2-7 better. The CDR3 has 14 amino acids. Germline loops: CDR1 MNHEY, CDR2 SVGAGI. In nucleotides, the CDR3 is TGTGCCAGCAGTTACTCGGAGGGGAACAATGAGCAGTACTTC. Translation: CASSYSEGNNEQYF.

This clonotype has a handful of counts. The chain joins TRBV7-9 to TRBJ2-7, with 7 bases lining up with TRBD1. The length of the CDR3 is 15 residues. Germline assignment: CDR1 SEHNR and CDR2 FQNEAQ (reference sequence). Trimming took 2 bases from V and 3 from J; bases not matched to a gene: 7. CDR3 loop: CASSLWVQGSYEQYF. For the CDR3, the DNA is TGTGCCAGCAGCTTATGGGTACAGGGGAGCTACGAGCAGTACTTC.